The rows below give T cell receptor beta chains drawn from one sample of a study of T cells in Graves' hyperthyroidism and ophthalmopathy. TCRdb recomputed calls from the multiplex PCR reads with MiXCR, one row per CDR3 protein. The data contain approximately 200,000 distinct CDR3 sequences, around 20% of them singletons. Material for sequencing was blood. The origin of the receptors is a middle-aged man with Graves' hyperthyroidism. Each CDR3 is given with its conserved first and last residue. Fields, in order: J gene, D gene, clone size, V gene, CDR3 DNA, CDR3 protein. D genes are given only for firm matches. Size is omitted from some rows. Given values are once, few, many or a class for expanded clones.

>TRBJ2-1|NA|NA|TRBV28
TGTGCCAGCAGTACCCTTATTTGGGACACCTACAGTGAGCAGCTCTTC
CASSTLIWDTYSEQLF
>TRBJ1-1|NA|many|TRBV18
TGTGCCAGCTCACCAACCCAGGCCGCCAGTGAAGCTTTCTTT
CASSPTQAASEAFF
>TRBJ2-7|NA|many|TRBV5-1
TGCGCCAGCAGCGCGGGGCCAGGGGGGAGCGAGCAGTACTTC
CASSAGPGGSEQYF
>TRBJ2-1|NA|many|TRBV29-1
TGCAGCGTGGAGTACAATGAGCAGTTCTTC
CSVEYNEQFF
>TRBJ2-7|NA|few|TRBV3-2
TGTGCCAGCAGCCAAGAAGGCCAGAGACTATACGAGCAGTACTTC
CASSQEGQRLYEQYF
>TRBJ1-5|TRBD1|many|TRBV12-3/TRBV12-4
TGTGCCAGCAGTCAAGGACAGGGTATGGATCAGCCCCAGCATTTT
CASSQGQGMDQPQHF
>TRBJ1-3|TRBD1|NA|TRBV6-1
TGTGCCAGCAACGGGAGGACAGGGACGGCTGGAAACACCATATATTTT
CASNGRTGTAGNTIYF
>TRBJ1-5|NA|many|TRBV6-1
TGTGCCAGCAGTCTACAGAACAATCAGCCCCAGCATTTT
CASSLQNNQPQHF
>TRBJ2-3|TRBD1|NA|TRBV5-1
TGCGCCAGCAGTTCCCTCAAGACAGGGGCCAGCACAGATACGCAGTATTTT
CASSSLKTGASTDTQYF
>TRBJ2-7|NA|few|TRBV28
TGTGCCAGCACTTCACCGGGACACACCTACGAGCAGTACTTC
CASTSPGHTYEQYF
>TRBJ2-3|NA|many|TRBV7-2
TGTGCCAGCAGCTTAGGGTGGGTAGATACGCAGTATTTT
CASSLGWVDTQYF
>TRBJ2-7|TRBD1|many|TRBV29-1
TGCAGCGCCGTTGGGACAGGGGACCACGAGCAGTACTTC
CSAVGTGDHEQYF
>TRBJ1-1|TRBD1|NA|TRBV4-1
TGCGCCAGCAGTACCCCGGGACAGGGGGCGGACACTGAAGCTTTCTTT
CASSTPGQGADTEAFF
>TRBJ2-3|TRBD1|NA|TRBV28
TGTGCCAGCAGTCCTAGGGGGCGGCCAACAGATACGCAGTATTTT
CASSPRGRPTDTQYF
>TRBJ2-7|TRBD1|NA|TRBV5-1
TGCGCCAGCAGCTTGGTTCAGGGGGCAACCTACGAGCAGTACTTC
CASSLVQGATYEQYF
>TRBJ1-6|NA|many|TRBV2
TGTGCCAGCAGTCCGAGGGAGAGCTCCTATAATTCACCCCTCCACTTT
CASSPRESSYNSPLHF
>TRBJ2-3|NA|few|TRBV10-1
TGCGCCAGCAGTGAGTCGACGCGGGGCACAGATACGCAGTATTTT
CASSESTRGTDTQYF
>TRBJ2-3|TRBD2|many|TRBV12-3/TRBV12-4
TGTGCCAGCAGTTTAAGCCTAGCGGGACCCACAGATACGCAGTATTTT
CASSLSLAGPTDTQYF
>TRBJ2-7|TRBD1|many|TRBV5-5
TGTGCCAGCAGCCGAGAAGGGACAGGGGCCCACGAGCAGTACTTC
CASSREGTGAHEQYF
>TRBJ1-2|TRBD1|few|TRBV4-2
TGTGCCAGCAGCCGCCCCCAAGACAGGGACTGTGGCTACACCTTC
CASSRPQDRDCGYTF
>TRBJ2-7|NA|NA|TRBV7-8
TGTGCCAGCAGCCTGGGGGCGTTGTACGAGCAGTACTTC
CASSLGALYEQYF
>TRBJ1-1|NA|few|TRBV19
TGTGCCAGTAGTATCCATATGAACACTGAAGCTTTCTTT
CASSIHMNTEAFF
>TRBJ2-7|NA|many|TRBV20-1
TGCAGTGCTAGAGACAGGGGGTTCGGGGGCTCCTACGAGCAGTACTTC
CSARDRGFGGSYEQYF
>TRBJ1-1|NA|many|TRBV20-1
TGCAGTGCTAGAGAACCCAGGACGAACACTGAAGCTTTCTTT
CSAREPRTNTEAFF